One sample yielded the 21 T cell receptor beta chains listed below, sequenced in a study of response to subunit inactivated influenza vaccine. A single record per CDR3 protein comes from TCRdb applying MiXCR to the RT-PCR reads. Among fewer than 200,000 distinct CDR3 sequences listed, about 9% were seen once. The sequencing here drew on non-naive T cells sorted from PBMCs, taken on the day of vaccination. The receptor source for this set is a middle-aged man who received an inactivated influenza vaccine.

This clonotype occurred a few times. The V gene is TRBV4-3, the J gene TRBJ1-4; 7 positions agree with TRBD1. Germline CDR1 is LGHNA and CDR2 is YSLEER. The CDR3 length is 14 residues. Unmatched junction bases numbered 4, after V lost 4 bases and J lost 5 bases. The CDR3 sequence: CASSPGGINEKLFF. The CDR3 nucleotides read TGCGCCAGCAGCCCAGGGGGGATAAATGAAAAACTGTTTTTT.

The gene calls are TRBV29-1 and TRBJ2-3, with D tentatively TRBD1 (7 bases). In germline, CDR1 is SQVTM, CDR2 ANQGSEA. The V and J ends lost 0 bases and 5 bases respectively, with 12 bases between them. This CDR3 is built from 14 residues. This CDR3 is CSVEDPQGGDTQYF. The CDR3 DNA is TGCAGCGTTGAAGATCCGCAGGGGGGAGATACGCAGTATTTT.

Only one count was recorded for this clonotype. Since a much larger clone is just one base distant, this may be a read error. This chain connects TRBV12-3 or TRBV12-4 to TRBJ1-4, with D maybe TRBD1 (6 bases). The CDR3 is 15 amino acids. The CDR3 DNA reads TGTACCAGCAGTTTTTGGGGACACTATAATGAAAAACTGTTTTTT. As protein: CTSSFWGHYNEKLFF.

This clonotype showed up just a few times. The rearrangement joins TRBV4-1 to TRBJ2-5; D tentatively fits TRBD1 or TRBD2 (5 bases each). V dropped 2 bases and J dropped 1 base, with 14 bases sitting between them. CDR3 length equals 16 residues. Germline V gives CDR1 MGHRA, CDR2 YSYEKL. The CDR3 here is CASSQPGRQTQETQYF. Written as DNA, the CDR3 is TGCGCCAGCAGCCAACCGGGACGGCAAACCCAAGAGACCCAGTACTTC.

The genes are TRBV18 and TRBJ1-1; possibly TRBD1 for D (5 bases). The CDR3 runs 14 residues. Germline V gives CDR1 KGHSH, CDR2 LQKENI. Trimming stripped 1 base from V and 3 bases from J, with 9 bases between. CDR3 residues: CASSPRGGDTEAFF. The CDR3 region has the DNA TGTGCCAGCTCACCACGGGGAGGGGACACTGAAGCTTTCTTT.

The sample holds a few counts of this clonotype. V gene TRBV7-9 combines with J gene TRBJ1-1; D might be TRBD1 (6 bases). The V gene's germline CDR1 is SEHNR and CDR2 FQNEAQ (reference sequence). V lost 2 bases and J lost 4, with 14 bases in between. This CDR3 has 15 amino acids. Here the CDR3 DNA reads TGTGCCAGCAGCTTAAGCTACAGGGAGAGCACTGAAGCTTTCTTT. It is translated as CASSLSYRESTEAFF.

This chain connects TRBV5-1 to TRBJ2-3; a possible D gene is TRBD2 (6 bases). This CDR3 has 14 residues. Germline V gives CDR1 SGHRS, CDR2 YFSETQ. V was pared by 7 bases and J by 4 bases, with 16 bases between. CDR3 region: CASRRWGGSDTQYF. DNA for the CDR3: TGCGCCAGCCGGCGCTGGGGAGGATCAGATACGCAGTATTTT.

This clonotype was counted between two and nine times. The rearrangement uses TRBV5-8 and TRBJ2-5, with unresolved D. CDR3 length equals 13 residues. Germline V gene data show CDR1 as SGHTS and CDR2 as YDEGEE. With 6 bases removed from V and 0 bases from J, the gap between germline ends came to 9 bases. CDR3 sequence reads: CASNEAYQETQYF. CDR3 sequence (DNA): TGTGCCAGCAACGAAGCGTACCAAGAGACCCAGTACTTC.

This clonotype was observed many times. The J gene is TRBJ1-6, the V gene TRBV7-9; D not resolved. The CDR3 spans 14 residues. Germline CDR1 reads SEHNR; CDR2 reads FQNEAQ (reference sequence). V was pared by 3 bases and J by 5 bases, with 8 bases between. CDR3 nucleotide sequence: TGTGCCAGCAGCTTTCGAATGGATAATTCACCCCTCCACTTT. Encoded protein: CASSFRMDNSPLHF.

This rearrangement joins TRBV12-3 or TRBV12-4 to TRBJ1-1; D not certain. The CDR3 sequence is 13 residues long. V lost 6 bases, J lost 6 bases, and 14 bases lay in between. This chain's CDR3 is CASRPLTLPEAFF. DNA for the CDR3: TGTGCCAGCAGGCCCCTGACGTTGCCTGAAGCTTTCTTT.

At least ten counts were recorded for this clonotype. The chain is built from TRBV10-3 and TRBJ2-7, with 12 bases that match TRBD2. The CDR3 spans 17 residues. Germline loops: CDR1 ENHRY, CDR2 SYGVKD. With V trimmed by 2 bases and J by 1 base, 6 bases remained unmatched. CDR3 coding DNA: TGTGCCATCAGTGAGGGACTAGCGGGATTTATTTCCTACGAGCAGTACTTC. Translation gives CAISEGLAGFISYEQYF.

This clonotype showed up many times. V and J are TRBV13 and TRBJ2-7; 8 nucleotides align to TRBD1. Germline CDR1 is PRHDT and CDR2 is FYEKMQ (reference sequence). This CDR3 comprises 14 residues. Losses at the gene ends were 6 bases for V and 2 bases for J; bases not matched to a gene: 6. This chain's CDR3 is CASSRTGIPYEQYF. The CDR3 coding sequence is TGTGCCAGCAGTCGGACAGGGATCCCCTACGAGCAGTACTTC.

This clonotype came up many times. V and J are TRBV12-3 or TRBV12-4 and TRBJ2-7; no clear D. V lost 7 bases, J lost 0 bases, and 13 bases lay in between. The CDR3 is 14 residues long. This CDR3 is CASTDHSSSYEQYF. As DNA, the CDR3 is TGTGCCAGCACCGACCACTCGAGCTCCTACGAGCAGTACTTC.

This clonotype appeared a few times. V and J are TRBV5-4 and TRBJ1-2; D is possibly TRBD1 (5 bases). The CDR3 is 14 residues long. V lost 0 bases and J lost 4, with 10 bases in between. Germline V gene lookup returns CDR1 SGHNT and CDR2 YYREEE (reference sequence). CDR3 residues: CASSLEGDGYGYTF. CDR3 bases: TGTGCCAGCAGCTTGGAAGGGGACGGCTATGGCTACACCTTC.

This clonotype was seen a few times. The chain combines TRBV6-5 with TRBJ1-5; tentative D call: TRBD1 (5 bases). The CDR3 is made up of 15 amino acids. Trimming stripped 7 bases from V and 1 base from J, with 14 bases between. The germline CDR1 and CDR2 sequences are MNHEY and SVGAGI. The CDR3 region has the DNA TGTGCCAGCACTTATACAGGCTTCAGCAATCAGCCCCAGCATTTT. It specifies CASTYTGFSNQPQHF.

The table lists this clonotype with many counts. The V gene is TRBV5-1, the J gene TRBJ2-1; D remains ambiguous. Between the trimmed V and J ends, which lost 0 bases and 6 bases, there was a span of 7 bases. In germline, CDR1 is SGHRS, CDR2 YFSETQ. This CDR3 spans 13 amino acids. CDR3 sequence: CASSLDIGNEQFF. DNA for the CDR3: TGCGCCAGCAGCTTGGACATAGGCAATGAGCAGTTCTTC.

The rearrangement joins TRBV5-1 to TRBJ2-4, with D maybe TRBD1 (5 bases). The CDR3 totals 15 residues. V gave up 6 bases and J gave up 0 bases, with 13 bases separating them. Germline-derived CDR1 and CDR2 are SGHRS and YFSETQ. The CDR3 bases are TGCGCCAGCAACCCAGGGCTCCTAGCCAAAAACATTCAGTACTTC. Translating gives CASNPGLLAKNIQYF.

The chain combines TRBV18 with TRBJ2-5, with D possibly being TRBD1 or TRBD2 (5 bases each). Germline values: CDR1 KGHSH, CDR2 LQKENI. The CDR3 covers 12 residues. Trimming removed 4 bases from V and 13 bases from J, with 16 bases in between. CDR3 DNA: TGTGCCAGCTCACAACGCGCCGGGACCTGGTACTTC. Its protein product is CASSQRAGTWYF. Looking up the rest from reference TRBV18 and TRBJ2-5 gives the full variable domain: NAGVMQNPRHLVRRRGQEARLRCSPMKGHSHVYWYRQLPEEGLKFMVYLQKENIIDESGMPKERFSAEFPKEGPSILRIQQVVRGDSAAYFCASSQRAGTWYFGPGTRLLVL.

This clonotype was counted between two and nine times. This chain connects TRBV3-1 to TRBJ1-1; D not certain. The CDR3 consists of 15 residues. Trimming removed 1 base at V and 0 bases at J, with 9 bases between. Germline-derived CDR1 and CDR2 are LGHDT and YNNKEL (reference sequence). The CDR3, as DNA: TGTGCCAGCAGCCAAGGGGTGGGGATGAACACTGAAGCTTTCTTT. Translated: CASSQGVGMNTEAFF.

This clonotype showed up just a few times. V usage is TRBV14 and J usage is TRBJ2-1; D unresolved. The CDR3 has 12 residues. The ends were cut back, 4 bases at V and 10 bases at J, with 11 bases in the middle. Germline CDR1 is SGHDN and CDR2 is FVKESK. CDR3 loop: CASSRSGSEQFF. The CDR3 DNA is TGTGCCAGCAGCCGGTCGGGCAGCGAGCAGTTCTTC.

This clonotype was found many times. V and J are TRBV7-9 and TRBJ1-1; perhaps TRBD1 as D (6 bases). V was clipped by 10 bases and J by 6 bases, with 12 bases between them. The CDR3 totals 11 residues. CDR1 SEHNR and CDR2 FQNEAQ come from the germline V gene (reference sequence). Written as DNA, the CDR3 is TGTGCCATCAAGAGGGGGGCTGAAGCTTTCTTT. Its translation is CAIKRGAEAFF.